Listed below are T cell receptor beta chains from one sample, sequenced in a study of cytomegalovirus exposure and HLA in healthy donors. The repertoire was sequenced with immunoSEQ multiplex PCR; TCRdb's copy has only in-frame clones and lacks some. The repertoire holds 190,000 or so clones, with approximately 80% as singletons. Sequencing used PBMCs. The receptor set was obtained from a boy aged 5-17 years in good health and CMV-seronegative. CDR3s include the opening cysteine and the closing phenylalanine or tryptophan. The D gene is left open where the match is weak. Some rows have no size entry. The others give once, few or many, or a class for an expanded clone.

V	D	size	J	CDR3	DNA
TRBV4-3	TRBD2	-	TRBJ2-2	CASSQEPTLGGGTGELFF	TGCGCCAGCAGCCAAGAACCGACCCTCGGGGGGGGCACCGGGGAGCTGTTTTTT
TRBV7-9	TRBD2	few	TRBJ2-7	CASSLVETSGGANEQYF	TGTGCCAGCAGCTTAGTAGAGACTAGCGGGGGGGCCAACGAGCAGTACTTC
TRBV9	TRBD1	-	TRBJ1-2	CASSVGDRVNYGYTF	TGTGCCAGCAGCGTAGGGGACAGGGTTAACTATGGCTACACCTTC
TRBV9	TRBD2	-	TRBJ2-2	CASSVSGRFGGELFF	TGTGCCAGCAGCGTTAGCGGGAGGTTTGGCGGGGAGCTGTTTTTT
TRBV13	-	-	TRBJ2-1	CASSADSSNEQFF	TGTGCCAGCAGCGCGGACAGCTCCAATGAGCAGTTCTTC
TRBV18	-	once	TRBJ2-7	CASSPLPRGESYEQYF	TGTGCCAGCTCACCACTCCCGCGGGGTGAGTCCTACGAGCAGTACTTC
TRBV9	-	-	TRBJ1-2	CASSVAVRGANYGYTF	TGTGCCAGCAGCGTAGCAGTCAGGGGAGCTAACTATGGCTACACCTTC
TRBV7-2	-	-	TRBJ1-6	CASSSIPGSPLHF	TGTGCCAGCAGCTCCATTCCGGGTTCACCCCTCCACTTT
TRBV7-2	TRBD1	-	TRBJ2-7	CASSLTGGLSSYEQYF	TGTGCCAGCAGCCTTACAGGGGGGCTGAGCTCCTACGAGCAGTACTTC
TRBV28	-	-	TRBJ2-7	CASSRYRDSYEQYF	TGTGCCAGCAGTCGTTACAGGGATTCCTACGAGCAGTACTTC
TRBV18	-	-	TRBJ1-1	CASSARDTNTEAFF	TGTGCCAGCTCAGCCCGGGACACGAACACTGAAGCTTTCTTT
TRBV7-6	-	once	TRBJ2-3	CASSLAVVGTQYF	TGTGCCAGCAGCTTAGCGGTGGTTGGCACGCAGTATTTT
TRBV6-1	-	-	TRBJ1-6	CASSAEGPNSPLHF	TGTGCCAGCAGTGCGGAGGGGCCTAATTCACCCCTCCACTTT
TRBV9	TRBD1	-	TRBJ1-3	CASSVPGQGSNSGNTIYF	TGTGCCAGCAGCGTACCGGGACAGGGTTCCAACTCTGGAAACACCATATATTTT
TRBV14	-	-	TRBJ2-7	CASSHGQGAYEQYF	TGTGCCAGCAGCCACGGACAAGGCGCCTACGAGCAGTACTTC
TRBV7-9	TRBD1	-	TRBJ2-1	CASSGRQGKDSYNEQFF	TGTGCCAGCAGCGGACGACAGGGCAAGGATTCCTACAATGAGCAGTTCTTC
TRBV6-4	TRBD2	-	TRBJ2-1	CASSESTSGYNEQFF	TGTGCCAGCAGTGAGTCGACTAGCGGATACAATGAGCAGTTCTTC
TRBV6-1	TRBD1	-	TRBJ1-1	CASSRDRGYTEAFF	TGTGCCAGCAGTCGGGACAGGGGATACACTGAAGCTTTCTTT
TRBV6-4	TRBD2	-	TRBJ2-3	CASSGTSGGATQYF	TGTGCCAGCAGTGGGACTAGCGGGGGGGCTACGCAGTATTTT
TRBV4-3	-	-	TRBJ1-4	CASSQDTADSYNEKLFF	TGCGCCAGCAGCCAAGATACCGCGGACAGCTATAATGAAAAACTGTTTTTT
TRBV6-5	-	-	TRBJ1-1	CASTSNSLKRGEAFF	TGTGCCAGCACATCAAACAGCTTAAAACGGGGGGAAGCTTTCTTT